A selection of T cell receptor beta chains follows, all from one sample in a study of T cells in Graves' hyperthyroidism and ophthalmopathy. TCRdb used MiXCR to reprocess the multiplex PCR reads, holding one entry per CDR3 protein. The sample consists of a few hundred thousand distinct CDR3 sequences, around 17% of them appearing once. Sequenced sample: blood. The source of these receptors is a man between 35 and 55 years old with Graves' hyperthyroidism. Both conserved end residues are part of each CDR3. A D gene is named only where the DNA matches it firmly. Not every row has a clone size; where given, it reads once, few, many or a size class.

d_gene	abundance	v_gene	j_gene	CDR3nt	CDR3aa
TRBD2	many	TRBV5-1	TRBJ2-5	TGCGCCAGCAGCTGGAGACTTAGCGGGGGGTTAGAGACCCAGTACTTC	CASSWRLSGGLETQYF
NA	many	TRBV20-1	TRBJ2-7	TGCAGTGCTAGAGGGTCAGGGTGGTCCTACGAGCAGTACTTC	CSARGSGWSYEQYF
NA	many	TRBV7-6	TRBJ1-5	TGTGCCAGCAGCTTATCGCCGCACAGCTATAGCAATCAGCCCCAGCATTTT	CASSLSPHSYSNQPQHF
NA	few	TRBV7-8	TRBJ2-7	TGTGCCAGCAGCGAACACCGGGACAACTACGAGCAGTACTTC	CASSEHRDNYEQYF
TRBD1	few	TRBV5-1	TRBJ1-1	TGCGCCAGCAGCATAGGGACAGGAGGCATGAACACTGAAGCTTTCTTT	CASSIGTGGMNTEAFF
TRBD1	NA	TRBV20-1	TRBJ2-7	TGCAGTGCCTCGACAGGGAAAACCTTCTACGAGCAGTACTTC	CSASTGKTFYEQYF
NA	many	TRBV10-3	TRBJ1-1	TGTGCCATCAGCCTGGGTCGGGGTGCAAACACTGAAGCTTTCTTT	CAISLGRGANTEAFF
TRBD2	NA	TRBV7-8	TRBJ2-5	TGTGCCAGCAGCCCCTTAGCGGGATACCAAGAGACCCAGTACTTC	CASSPLAGYQETQYF
TRBD2	few	TRBV6-1	TRBJ2-2	TGTGCCAGCAAATACCCGGGGGGGGCCTTATCCGGGGAGCTGTTTTTT	CASKYPGGALSGELFF
NA	few	TRBV4-3	TRBJ2-7	TGCGCCAGCAGCCGAGGGCAGGGTTATATCGACGAGCAGTACTTC	CASSRGQGYIDEQYF
TRBD2	NA	TRBV10-2	TRBJ2-5	TGCGCCAGCAGTGGACTAGCGGGGGTCCAAGAGACCCAGTACTTC	CASSGLAGVQETQYF
TRBD2	once	TRBV7-3	TRBJ2-1	TGTGCCAGCAGCCGACTAGCGGGGGGCGGCCACAATGAGCAGTTCTTC	CASSRLAGGGHNEQFF
TRBD2	many	TRBV7-2	TRBJ2-1	TGTGCCAGCAGCGGGGGCGAAGGACTAGCGGGGGGGAGCTCCTACAATGAGCAGTTCTTC	CASSGGEGLAGGSSYNEQFF
TRBD2	many	TRBV28	TRBJ2-3	TGTGCCAGCAGTTTATCACTAGCGGGGGTGGCAGATACGCAGTATTTT	CASSLSLAGVADTQYF
NA	many	TRBV5-1	TRBJ2-3	TGCGCCAGCAGCTTGTACCAGGGTCAAGATACGCAGTATTTT	CASSLYQGQDTQYF
NA	many	TRBV5-1	TRBJ2-3	TGCGCCAGCAGCTTGGTCGGCGGCGTTAGCACAGATACGCAGTATTTT	CASSLVGGVSTDTQYF
TRBD1	NA	TRBV24-1	TRBJ2-3	TGTGCCACCCAACCCAGGGGGAGACTCACAGATACGCAGTATTTT	CATQPRGRLTDTQYF
TRBD1	many	TRBV30	TRBJ1-5	TGTGCCTGGACCCCCCGGAGAGGGGGCGATCAGCCCCAGCATTTT	CAWTPRRGGDQPQHF
TRBD1	NA	TRBV9	TRBJ1-4	TGTGCCAGCAGCCCAGGCCCAGGGGGTAATGAAAAACTGTTTTTT	CASSPGPGGNEKLFF
TRBD2	NA	TRBV19	TRBJ2-7	TGTGCCAGTAGCCTATTGGCTAGCGGGACGGGCGAGCAGTACTTC	CASSLLASGTGEQYF
NA	many	TRBV2	TRBJ1-2	TGTGCCAGCAGTGACGCAGGCTTCAACTATGGCTACACCTTC	CASSDAGFNYGYTF
TRBD1	many	TRBV7-2	TRBJ2-5	TGTGCCAGCAGACCAACGACAGGGCGTGAGACCCAGTACTTC	CASRPTTGRETQYF
NA	many	TRBV9	TRBJ1-3	TGTGCCAGCAGCGTAGTGGGGTTCTCTGGAAACACCATATATTTT	CASSVVGFSGNTIYF
TRBD1	many	TRBV6-5	TRBJ2-1	TGTGCCAGCAGTTACTCGATTCTGGGACAGAAAAGCTCCTACAATGAGCAGTTCTTC	CASSYSILGQKSSYNEQFF
NA	many	TRBV20-1	TRBJ1-4	TGCAGTGTCCAAACAGGGATCAAGGAAAAACTGTTTTTT	CSVQTGIKEKLFF
NA	many	TRBV7-8	TRBJ1-1	TGTGCCAGCAGCTTAGATCGGACACTCATGAACACTGAAGCTTTCTTT	CASSLDRTLMNTEAFF
TRBD2	NA	TRBV5-1	TRBJ2-2	TGCGCCAGCAGCCCCCGGAGGGAGCGGGGGGCGAGCGGGGAGCTGTTTTTT	CASSPRRERGASGELFF
TRBD1	few	TRBV24-1	TRBJ1-4	TGTGCCACCAGTGATCCTTCGACAGGGGAGAATGAAAAACTGTTTTTT	CATSDPSTGENEKLFF
NA	NA	TRBV5-4	TRBJ1-4	TGTGCCAGCAGCTTGACAGGGTTAGCGTCAGATGAAAAACTGTTTTTT	CASSLTGLASDEKLFF
TRBD1	NA	TRBV20-1	TRBJ1-5	TGCAGTGCTGCCAATCCAACAGGGGCGAGGCATCAGCCCCAGCATTTT	CSAANPTGARHQPQHF
TRBD1	many	TRBV5-1	TRBJ1-1	TGCGCCAGCAGCGACAGGGTCGGCACTGAAGCTTTCTTT	CASSDRVGTEAFF
TRBD1	NA	TRBV18	TRBJ1-6	TGTGCCAGCTCACCCGAACAGGGGGCCTCACCCCTCCACTTT	CASSPEQGASPLHF
NA	many	TRBV7-2	TRBJ1-2	TGTGCCAGCAGCTTAGGTAGGGACGGCTACACCTTC	CASSLGRDGYTF
TRBD2	few	TRBV5-1	TRBJ2-1	TGCGCCAGCAGCTTTCTAGCGGGGGTGAGGAATGAGCAGTTCTTC	CASSFLAGVRNEQFF
TRBD1	NA	TRBV4-2	TRBJ1-2	TGTGCCAGCAGCCCCCGGGACAGGGGCCGTGGCTACACCTTC	CASSPRDRGRGYTF
NA	NA	TRBV20-1	TRBJ2-3	TGCAGTGCTAGAGACCCGCTCACAGATACGCAGTATTTT	CSARDPLTDTQYF
TRBD1	NA	TRBV9	TRBJ2-1	TGTGCCAGCAGCTTAGGACAGGGGGCCCCCTACAATGAGCAGTTCTTC	CASSLGQGAPYNEQFF
NA	many	TRBV12-3/TRBV12-4	TRBJ2-2	TGTGCCAGCAGCTCTAGGGACACCTGGGGGTCCGGGGAGCTGTTTTTT	CASSSRDTWGSGELFF
NA	NA	TRBV7-8	TRBJ1-5	TGTGCCAGCAGCTTAGACTTCACCGGTGGAAATAGCATAAATCAGCCCCAGCATTTT	CASSLDFTGGNSINQPQHF
NA	NA	TRBV6-1	TRBJ1-1	TGTGCCAGCAGTGACGACAAGAACACTGAAGCTTTCTTT	CASSDDKNTEAFF